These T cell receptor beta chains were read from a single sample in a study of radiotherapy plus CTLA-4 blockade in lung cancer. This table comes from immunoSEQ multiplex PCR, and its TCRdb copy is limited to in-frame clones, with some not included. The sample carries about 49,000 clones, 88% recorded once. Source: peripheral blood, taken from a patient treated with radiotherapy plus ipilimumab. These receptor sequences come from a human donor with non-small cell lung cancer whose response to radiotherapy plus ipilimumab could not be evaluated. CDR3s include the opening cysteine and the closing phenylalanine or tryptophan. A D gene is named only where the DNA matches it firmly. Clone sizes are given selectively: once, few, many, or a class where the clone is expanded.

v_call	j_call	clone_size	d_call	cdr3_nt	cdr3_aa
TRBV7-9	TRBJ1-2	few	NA	TGTGCCAGCAGCCGCGGGCGGGGAAGTAACTATGGCTACACCTTC	CASSRGRGSNYGYTF
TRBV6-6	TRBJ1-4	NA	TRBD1	TGTGCCAGTAGGGACAGGGTAAATGAAAAACTGTTTTTT	CASRDRVNEKLFF
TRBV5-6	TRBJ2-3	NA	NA	TGTGCCAGCAGCTCCCAGGCAGATACGCAGTATTTT	CASSSQADTQYF
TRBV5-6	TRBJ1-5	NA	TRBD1	TGTGCCAGCAGCTTGGGACAGGGGGTAAGACAGCCCCAGCATTTT	CASSLGQGVRQPQHF
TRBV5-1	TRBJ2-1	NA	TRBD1	TGCGCCAGCAGCATTCCGGACAGGGGTGCCTACAATGAGCAGTTCTTC	CASSIPDRGAYNEQFF
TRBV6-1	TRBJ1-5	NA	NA	TGTGCCAGCAGGTCCGGAGGGGGCAATCAGCCCCAGCATTTT	CASRSGGGNQPQHF
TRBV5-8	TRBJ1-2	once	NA	TGTGCCAGCAGCAAAGGGTCCGGGGAGTCCTATGGCTACACCTTC	CASSKGSGESYGYTF
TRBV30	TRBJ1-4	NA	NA	TGTGCCTGGAACAGGCTGACTAATGAAAAACTGTTTTTT	CAWNRLTNEKLFF
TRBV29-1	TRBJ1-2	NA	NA	TGCAGCGTCTCCCAGAGAACAGGGCTGCCTGGCTACACCTTC	CSVSQRTGLPGYTF
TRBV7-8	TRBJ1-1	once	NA	TGTGCCAGCAGATCGGGTCCGTTGAACACTGAAGCTTTCTTT	CASRSGPLNTEAFF
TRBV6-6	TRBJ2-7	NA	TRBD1	TGTGCCAGCAGTTCCTTCAGGACAGGCTCCTACGAGCAGTACTTC	CASSSFRTGSYEQYF
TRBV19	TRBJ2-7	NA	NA	TGTGCCAGTAGTATGGGTAGAGGGTACGAGCAGTACTTC	CASSMGRGYEQYF
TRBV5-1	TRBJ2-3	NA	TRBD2	TGCGCCAGCAGCTTAGCGGGAGGGCCTGCGGATACGCAGTATTTT	CASSLAGGPADTQYF
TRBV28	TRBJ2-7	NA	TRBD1	TGTGCCAGCAGTCGACAGGGGTCCTACGAGCAGTACTTC	CASSRQGSYEQYF
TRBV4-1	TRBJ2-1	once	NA	TGCGCCAGCAGCCAAGATCATCGCGCGAGCTCCTACAATGAGCAGTTCTTC	CASSQDHRASSYNEQFF
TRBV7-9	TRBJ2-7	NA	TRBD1	TGTGCCAGCAGCCCGTCCCGGGACAGGGGGCGCCGCTACGAGCAGTACTTC	CASSPSRDRGRRYEQYF
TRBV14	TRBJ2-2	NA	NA	TGTGCCAGCAGCCAAGATCGGGTCGTTTGGGCCGGGGAGCTGTTTTTT	CASSQDRVVWAGELFF
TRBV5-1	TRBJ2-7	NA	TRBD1	TGCGCCAGCAGCTTGGCCGGGACAGGGATATCCTACGAGCAGTACTTC	CASSLAGTGISYEQYF
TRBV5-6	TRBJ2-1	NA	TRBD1	TGTGCCAGCAGGGGGACAGGGCCCAATGAGCAGTTCTTC	CASRGTGPNEQFF
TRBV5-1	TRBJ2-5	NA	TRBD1	TGCGCCAGCAGCTTGAGGGCAGGGGGCGGTGAGACCCAGTACTTC	CASSLRAGGGETQYF
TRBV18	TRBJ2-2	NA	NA	TGTGCCAGCTCACCTTCCCTATCCGGGTCCAGCACCGGGGAGCTGTTTTTT	CASSPSLSGSSTGELFF
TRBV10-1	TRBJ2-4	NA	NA	TGCGCCAGCAGTCCGAGGGTGGAAAGGGCCAAAAACATTCAGTACTTC	CASSPRVERAKNIQYF
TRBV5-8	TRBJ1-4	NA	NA	TGTGCCAGCAGCAAACGGAGTAATGAAAAACTGTTTTTT	CASSKRSNEKLFF